This record concerns one T cell receptor beta chain sequence. The record originates from a study of T cell clones after liver transplantation. Per the germline V gene, CDR1 is LGHNT and CDR2 is FRNRAP. V lost 2 bases and J lost 3, with 6 bases in between. CDR3 length: 13 amino acids. Method: immunoSEQ multiplex PCR; TCRdb's copy keeps in-frame clones and lacks some. The sample yields about 78,000 clones, around 80% seen once. The specimen was CD4+ T cells from blood, collected before liver transplant. The chain has TRBV12-5 and TRBJ2-3; D is ambiguous. The source is a human donor who received a liver transplant. The CDR3, as DNA: TGTGCTAGTGGTTTGACCACAACAGATACGCAGTATTTT. Encoded protein: CASGLTTTDTQYF.